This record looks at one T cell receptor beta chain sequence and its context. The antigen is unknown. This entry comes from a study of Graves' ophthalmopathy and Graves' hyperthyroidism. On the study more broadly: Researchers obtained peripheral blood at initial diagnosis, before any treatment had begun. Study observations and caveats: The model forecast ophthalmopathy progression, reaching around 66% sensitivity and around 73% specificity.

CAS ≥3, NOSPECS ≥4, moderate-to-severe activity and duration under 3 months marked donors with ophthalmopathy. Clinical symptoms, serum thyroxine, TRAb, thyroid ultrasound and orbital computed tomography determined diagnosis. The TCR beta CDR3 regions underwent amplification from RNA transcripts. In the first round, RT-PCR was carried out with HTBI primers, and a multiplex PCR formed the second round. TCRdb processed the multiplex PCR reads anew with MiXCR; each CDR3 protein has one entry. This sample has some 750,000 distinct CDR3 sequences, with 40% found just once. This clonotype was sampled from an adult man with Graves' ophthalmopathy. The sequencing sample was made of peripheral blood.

CDR3 sequence: CASSDPNRGRQPQHF. Written as DNA, the CDR3 is TGTGCCAGCAGTGACCCTAACAGGGGGCGTCAGCCCCAGCATTTT. The J gene is TRBJ1-5, the V gene TRBV25-1; 9 bases match TRBD1. The CDR3 covers 15 residues. Germline CDR1 and CDR2: MGHDK and SYGVNS. V trimming: 3 bases; J trimming: 6 bases; junction bases outside the gene matches: 6.